Listed below are T cell receptor beta chains from one sample, sequenced in a study of cytomegalovirus exposure and HLA in healthy donors. Some clones are missing from TCRdb's copy, which holds only in-frame ones; the method was immunoSEQ multiplex PCR. The table includes under 200,000 clones, approximately 88% detected once. The source material was PBMCs. These receptors all stem from a boy younger than 10 in good health and CMV-seronegative. CDR3s include the opening cysteine and the closing phenylalanine or tryptophan. The D gene is left open where the match is weak. Some rows have no size entry. The others give once, few or many, or a class for an expanded clone.

v_gene	len	d_gene	j_gene	abundance	CDR3nt	CDR3aa
TRBV19	18	TRBD1	TRBJ1-4	few	TGTGCCAGTAGTATGCGGGGACAGGGGCGAGATCCCAATGAAAAACTGTTTTTT	CASSMRGQGRDPNEKLFF
TRBV7-9	15	.	TRBJ2-5	.	TGTGCCAGCAGCCCGCCCCGGGGGAACCAAGAGACCCAGTACTTC	CASSPPRGNQETQYF
TRBV19	15	.	TRBJ2-1	.	TGTGCCAGTAGTAGGTGGGAGAGCTCCTACAATGAGCAGTTCTTC	CASSRWESSYNEQFF
TRBV5-1	15	TRBD1	TRBJ2-1	.	TGCGCCAGCAGCTCACCGGGACAGGGGAGCGATGAGCAGTTCTTC	CASSSPGQGSDEQFF
TRBV30	12	.	TRBJ1-1	.	TGTGCCTGGAGTACCCGGGGTAGCTCTCTCTTCTTT	CAWSTRGSSLFF
TRBV6-6	14	TRBD2	TRBJ2-7	.	TGTGCCAGCAGCCCTAGTAGCGGGAGAGGAGAGCAGTACTTC	CASSPSSGRGEQYF
TRBV2	13	.	TRBJ2-7	.	TGTGCCAGCAGTGAACAGGGCACCTACGAGCAGTACTTC	CASSEQGTYEQYF
TRBV5-1	15	TRBD2	TRBJ2-1	once	TGCGCCAGCGCCAGCGGGACTAGCGGCTACAATGAGCAGTTCTTC	CASASGTSGYNEQFF
TRBV27	20	TRBD1	TRBJ1-4	.	TGTGCCAGCAGTCCTTTGGTTCGCGCGGGACAGGCGAAAAGAAATGAAAAACTGTTTTTT	CASSPLVRAGQAKRNEKLFF
TRBV29-1	13	.	TRBJ2-7	.	TGCAGCTACTCGGGCGGGCCCTCCTACGAGCAGTACTTC	CSYSGGPSYEQYF
TRBV6-1	17	.	TRBJ2-3	.	TGTGCCAGCAGTGAAGGTAGAGGCCGACGACGCACAGATACGCAGTATTTT	CASSEGRGRRRTDTQYF
TRBV19	17	.	TRBJ2-3	.	TGTGCCAGTAGTACCTCATTCCCATCACCGGTTTCCGATACGCAGTATTTT	CASSTSFPSPVSDTQYF
TRBV7-9	16	.	TRBJ2-1	.	TGTGCCAGCAGCTTAGCCCCCCGGAGTAGTTCGGATGAGCAGTTCTTC	CASSLAPRSSSDEQFF
TRBV19	12	.	TRBJ1-1	.	TGTGCCAGTAGTATATACAGAGCTGAAGCTTTCTTT	CASSIYRAEAFF
TRBV7-8	14	.	TRBJ1-5	.	TGTGCCAGCAGCTCGGCGAGGCAGAATCAGCCCCAGCATTTT	CASSSARQNQPQHF
TRBV18	13	.	TRBJ2-5	.	TGTGCCAGCTCACCAAACCTAGGAGAGACCCAGTACTTC	CASSPNLGETQYF
TRBV7-2	16	TRBD2	TRBJ2-3	.	TGTGCCAGCAGCCCAGGACTAGCGGGAGGGCCAGATACGCAGTATTTT	CASSPGLAGGPDTQYF
TRBV6-1	13	.	TRBJ1-5	.	TGTGCCAGCAGTGAAGGGGGAGGTCAGCCCCGGCATTTT	CASSEGGGQPRHF
TRBV5-6	15	TRBD1	TRBJ1-1	.	TGTGCCAGCAGCTTGTGGACAGGCATGAACACTGAAGCTTTCTTT	CASSLWTGMNTEAFF
TRBV28	15	TRBD2	TRBJ2-7	.	TGTGCCAGCGGCGCTACCGGGGGGGTCCTCTACGAGCAGTACTTC	CASGATGGVLYEQYF
TRBV29-1	12	.	TRBJ2-7	.	TGCAGCGGAGGCAGCGCCAACTACGAGCAGTACTTC	CSGGSANYEQYF
TRBV20-1	11	.	TRBJ2-5	.	TGCAGTGCTCGGGGACTAGAGACCCAGTACTTC	CSARGLETQYF
TRBV7-9	14	TRBD1	TRBJ1-1	.	TGTGCCAGCAGCAACGGACAGGGATCCACTGAAGCTTTCTTT	CASSNGQGSTEAFF
TRBV30	13	.	TRBJ1-2	.	TGTGCCTGGAGTCCAGGGTCCCGTGCTGGCTACACCTTC	CAWSPGSRAGYTF
TRBV6-1	14	.	TRBJ1-6	.	TGTGCCAGCAGGCGGCAAGGAGCTTTATCACCCCTCCACTTT	CASRRQGALSPLHF
TRBV23-1	18	TRBD1	TRBJ1-4	.	TGCGCCAGCAGTCAACCTACAGGGGGCTTAGTCTTGGGCGAAAAACTGTTTTTT	CASSQPTGGLVLGEKLFF
TRBV6-1	13	.	TRBJ1-2	.	TGTGCCAGCACCCTACAGGGTTGGGATGGCTACACCTTC	CASTLQGWDGYTF
TRBV19	14	.	TRBJ1-1	.	TGTGCCAGTATGGCGTACCGGGGGAACACTGAAGCTTTCTTT	CASMAYRGNTEAFF
TRBV7-6	14	.	TRBJ1-2	once	TGTGCCAGCAGCTTGGAGACAGGAAACTATGGCTACACCTTC	CASSLETGNYGYTF
TRBV7-6	13	.	TRBJ1-2	few	TGTGCCAGCAGCTTAAGGGGGTTATTTGGCTACACCTTC	CASSLRGLFGYTF
TRBV18	14	TRBD1	TRBJ1-2	.	TGTGCCAGCTCCTTCGGGACAGGGAGCGATGGCTACACCTTC	CASSFGTGSDGYTF
TRBV28	17	TRBD1	TRBJ1-5	.	TGTGCCAGCAGGCCGTACGGGACAGGGACTTTCAATCAGCCCCAGCATTTT	CASRPYGTGTFNQPQHF
TRBV27	15	TRBD1	TRBJ1-2	.	TGTGCCAGCAGTCCAAGGACAGGGGGTGGGTATGGCTACACCTTC	CASSPRTGGGYGYTF
TRBV19	13	.	TRBJ1-1	few	TGTGCCAGCCATTGGGGGCGGAACACTGAAGCTTTCTTT	CASHWGRNTEAFF
TRBV5-6	14	.	TRBJ2-7	.	TGTGCCAGCAGCTTTAATCTGGGCTCCTACGAGCAGTACTTC	CASSFNLGSYEQYF
TRBV10-2	14	TRBD1	TRBJ1-1	once	TGCGCCAGCAGGACAGGGGGGAGGGACACTGAAGCTTTCTTT	CASRTGGRDTEAFF
TRBV14	15	TRBD2	TRBJ2-5	.	TGTGCCAGCAGCCAGGGACTAGCGGACCAAGAGACCCAGTACTTC	CASSQGLADQETQYF
TRBV6-4	13	TRBD1	TRBJ2-1	.	TGTGCCAGCAGTCTGGGACAGTACAATGAGCAGTTCTTC	CASSLGQYNEQFF
TRBV27	16	TRBD1	TRBJ2-7	.	TGTGCCAGCAGCAAACCGGTGGGACAGGGTCCCTACGAGCAGTACTTC	CASSKPVGQGPYEQYF
TRBV18	17	TRBD1	TRBJ2-1	.	TGTGCCAGCTCACCACCTACAGGACAGGGTACCTACAATGAGCAGTTCTTC	CASSPPTGQGTYNEQFF
TRBV5-1	13	.	TRBJ1-2	.	TGCGCCAGCAGCTTGGAAGGACAGTATGGCTACACCTTC	CASSLEGQYGYTF
TRBV28	13	.	TRBJ2-7	.	TGTGCCAGCAGTCTTCGCGGCCTCTACGAGCAGTACTTC	CASSLRGLYEQYF
TRBV4-1	18	.	TRBJ2-1	.	TGCGCCAGCAGCCAACGGGGGGCGGACAAGAACCCCTACAATGAGCAGTTCTTC	CASSQRGADKNPYNEQFF
TRBV28	16	TRBD1	TRBJ2-1	.	TGTGCCAGCAGGACGGGGACAGGAAGGATTTACAATGAGCAGTTCTTC	CASRTGTGRIYNEQFF